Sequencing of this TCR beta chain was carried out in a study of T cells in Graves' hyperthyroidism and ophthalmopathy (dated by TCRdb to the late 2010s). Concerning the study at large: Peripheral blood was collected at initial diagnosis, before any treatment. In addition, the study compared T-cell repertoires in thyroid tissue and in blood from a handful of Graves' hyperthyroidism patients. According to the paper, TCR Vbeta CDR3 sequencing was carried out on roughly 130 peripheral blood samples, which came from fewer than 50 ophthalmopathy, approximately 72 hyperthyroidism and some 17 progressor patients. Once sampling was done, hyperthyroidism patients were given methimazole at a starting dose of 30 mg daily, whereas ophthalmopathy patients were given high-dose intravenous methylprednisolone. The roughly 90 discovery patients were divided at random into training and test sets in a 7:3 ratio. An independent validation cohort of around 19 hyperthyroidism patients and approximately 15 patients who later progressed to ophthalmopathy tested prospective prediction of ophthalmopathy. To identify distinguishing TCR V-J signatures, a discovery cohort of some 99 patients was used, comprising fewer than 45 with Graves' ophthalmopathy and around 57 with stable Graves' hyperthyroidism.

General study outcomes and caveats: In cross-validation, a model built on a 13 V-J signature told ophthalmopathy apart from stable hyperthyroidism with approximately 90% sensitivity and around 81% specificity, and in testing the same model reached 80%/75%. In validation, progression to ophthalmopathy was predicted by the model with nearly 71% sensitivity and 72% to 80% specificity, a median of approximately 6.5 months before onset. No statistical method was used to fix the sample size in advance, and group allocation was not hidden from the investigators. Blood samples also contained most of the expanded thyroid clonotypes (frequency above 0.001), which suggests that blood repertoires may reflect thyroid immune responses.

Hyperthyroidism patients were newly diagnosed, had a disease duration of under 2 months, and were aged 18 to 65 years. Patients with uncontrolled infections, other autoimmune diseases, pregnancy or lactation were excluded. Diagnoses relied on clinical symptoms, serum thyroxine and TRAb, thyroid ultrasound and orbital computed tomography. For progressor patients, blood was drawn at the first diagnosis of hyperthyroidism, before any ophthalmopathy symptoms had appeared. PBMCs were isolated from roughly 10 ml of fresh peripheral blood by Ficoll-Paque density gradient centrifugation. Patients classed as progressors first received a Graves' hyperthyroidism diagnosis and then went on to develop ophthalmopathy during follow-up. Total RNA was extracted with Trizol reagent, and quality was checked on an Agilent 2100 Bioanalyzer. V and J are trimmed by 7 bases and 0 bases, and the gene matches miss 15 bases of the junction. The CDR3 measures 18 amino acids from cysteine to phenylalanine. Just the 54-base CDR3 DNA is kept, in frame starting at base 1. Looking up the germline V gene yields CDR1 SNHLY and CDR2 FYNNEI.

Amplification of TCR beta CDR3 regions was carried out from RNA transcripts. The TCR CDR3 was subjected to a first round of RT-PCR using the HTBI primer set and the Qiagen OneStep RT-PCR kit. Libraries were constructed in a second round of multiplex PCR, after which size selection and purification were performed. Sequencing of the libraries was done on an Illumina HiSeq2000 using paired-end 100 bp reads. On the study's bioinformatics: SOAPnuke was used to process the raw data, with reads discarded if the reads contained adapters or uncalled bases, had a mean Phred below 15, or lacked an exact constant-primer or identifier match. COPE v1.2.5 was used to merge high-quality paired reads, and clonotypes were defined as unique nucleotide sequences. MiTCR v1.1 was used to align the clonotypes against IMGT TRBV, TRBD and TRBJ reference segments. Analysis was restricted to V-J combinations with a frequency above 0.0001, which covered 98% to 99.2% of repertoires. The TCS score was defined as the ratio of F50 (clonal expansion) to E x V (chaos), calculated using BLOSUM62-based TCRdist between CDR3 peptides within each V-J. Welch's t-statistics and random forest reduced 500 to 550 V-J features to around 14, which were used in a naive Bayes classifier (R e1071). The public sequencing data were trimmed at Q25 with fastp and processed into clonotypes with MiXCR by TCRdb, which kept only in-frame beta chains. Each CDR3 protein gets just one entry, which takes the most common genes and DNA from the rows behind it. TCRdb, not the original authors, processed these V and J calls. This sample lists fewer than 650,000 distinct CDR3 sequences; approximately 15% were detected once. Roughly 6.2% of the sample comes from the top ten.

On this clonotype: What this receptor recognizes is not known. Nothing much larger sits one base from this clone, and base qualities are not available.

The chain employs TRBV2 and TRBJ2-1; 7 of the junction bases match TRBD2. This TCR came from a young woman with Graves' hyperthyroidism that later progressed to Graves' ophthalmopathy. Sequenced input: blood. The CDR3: CASTSFEGGSSSYNEQFF. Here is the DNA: TGTGCCAGCACTAGTTTTGAGGGAGGGTCAAGCTCCTACAATGAGCAGTTCTTC. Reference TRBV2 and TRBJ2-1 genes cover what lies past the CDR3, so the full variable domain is EPEVTQTPSHQVTQMGQEVILRCVPISNHLYFYWYRQILGQKVEFLVSFYNNEISEKSEIFDDQFSVERPDGSNFTLKIRSTKLEDSAMYFCASTSFEGGSSSYNEQFFGPGTRLTVL.